Given below is one T cell receptor beta chain in context. The data originate from a study of blood T cell repertoires in COVID-19. Enrollment of patients from Seattle took place during active infection, with longitudinal follow-up. TCRdb's copy holds only in-frame clones and misses some; the assay was immunoSEQ multiplex PCR. The top ten clones hold under 4% of a sample with 300,000 to 400,000 clones, roughly 90% of them seen once. The germline gives CDR1 MNHEY, CDR2 SVGAGI. The V and J ends lost 2 bases and 4 bases, in that order; junction bases with no gene match: 10. The CDR3 contains 16 residues. The origin of this receptor is a woman in her twenties or thirties with COVID-19, enrolled during active disease. The specimen was peripheral blood. The rearrangement uses TRBV6-5 and TRBJ1-1; 7 nucleotides line up with TRBD1. The CDR3 nucleotides read TGTGCCAGCAGTTACGGAAGGGGGCTGGTCCTCACTGAAGCTTTCTTT. It translates to CASSYGRGLVLTEAFF.